This T cell receptor beta chain was captured in a study of blood T cell repertoires in COVID-19. The wider study: Collection of acute and convalescent COVID-19 samples took place in the United States, Italy and Spain. T cells, B-cell-depleted T cells, or PBMCs provided the cDNA or gDNA that served as material.

This CDR3 is built from 13 residues. The germline CDR1 and CDR2 sequences are SGHTA and FQGNSA. V dropped 6 bases and J dropped 10 bases, with 18 bases sitting between them. Authors' processing steps: Estimates of nucleated cell counts were drawn from the amplification of reference gene primers. Some clones are missing from TCRdb's copy, which holds only in-frame ones; the method was immunoSEQ multiplex PCR. V, J and clone size reflect that table, while D and trimming were determined from the DNA. This table holds approximately 250,000 clones, approximately 88% found once. Enrollees, about 18 to 95 years old, lived in 24 US areas.

Sequenced material: PBMCs or T cells enriched from blood (not recorded which). The clonotype was recovered from a woman between 40 and 55 years old with acute COVID-19. The rearrangement joins TRBV7-2 to TRBJ1-2, with D possibly TRBD1 on 6 matching bases. Here the CDR3 reads CASRRAGTLDYTF. The CDR3 region has the DNA TGTGCCAGCAGGAGGGCAGGGACACTGGACTACACCTTC.